These 7 T cell receptor beta chains came from one sample sequenced in a study of blood T cell repertoires in COVID-19 (dated by TCRdb to the early 2020s). Libraries were made using the immunoSEQ multiplex PCR assay. This is the immuneACCESS table as TCRdb keeps it, with only in-frame sequences that have V and J called. A part of the clones is gone; compared with another copy, unresolved V genes explain less than half, and the rest is unexplained. Present in this sample are 200,000 to 250,000 clones, around 87% of which were seen just once. The top ten constitute more than 12% of the sample. The specimen sequenced was PBMCs or T cells enriched from blood (not recorded which). The receptors were gathered from a man aged 25 to 40 who had been exposed to COVID-19.

The chain carries TRBV5-4 and TRBJ2-7; 7 bases are shared with TRBD1. CDR3 length: 13 residues. The V and J ends lost 2 bases and 5 bases, in that order; junction bases with no gene match: 4. CDR1 is SGHNT and CDR2 is YYREEE in the germline V gene (reference sequence). Written as DNA, the CDR3 is TGTGCCAGCAGCTTACAGGGGAGCAACGAGCAGTACTTC. Its protein is CASSLQGSNEQYF.

This chain joins TRBV6-5 and TRBJ1-5; 9 positions match TRBD1. V lost 7 bases and J lost 7; bases outside the gene matches: 5. The V gene's germline CDR1 is MNHEY and CDR2 SVGAGI. This CDR3 contains 13 residues. In nucleotides, the CDR3 is TGTGCCAGCACCACAGGGGGCAGGCAGCCCCAGCATTTT. This translates into CASTTGGRQPQHF.

This clone turned up a few times. The chain couples TRBV7-3 to TRBJ1-1; D gene uncertain. Between the trimmed V and J ends, which lost 5 bases and 7 bases, there was a span of 14 bases. This CDR3 spans 13 amino acids. Germline V gene data show CDR1 as SGHTA and CDR2 as FQGTGA. The DNA of the CDR3 is TGTGCCAGCAGCCGGAGCGGTCCTAATGAAGCTTTCTTT. Protein product: CASSRSGPNEAFF.

The chain uses TRBV12-2 and TRBJ2-7; no DNA check was done on the table's D call, TRBD1. TRBV12-2 is marked as a pseudogene. This CDR3 has 17 amino acids. CDR3 in amino acids: CASRLSAGQPLTYEQYF. As DNA, the CDR3 is TGTGCAAGTCGCTTAAGCGCGGGACAGCCTTTGACCTACGAGCAGTACTTC.

The chain couples TRBV5-5 to TRBJ2-1; the match to TRBD1 covers 10 bases. Trimming removed 3 bases from V and 2 bases from J; junction bases left unmatched: 2. The V gene's germline CDR1 is SGHKS and CDR2 YYEKEE (reference sequence). This CDR3 has 15 amino acids. Here the CDR3 reads CASSSGQGTYNEQFF. The CDR3 DNA follows: TGTGCCAGCAGCTCGGGACAGGGGACCTACAATGAGCAGTTCTTC.

This chain connects TRBV11-2 to TRBJ1-5, with D possibly matching TRBD1 (6 bases). Germline-derived CDR1 and CDR2 are SGHAT and FQNNGV. The length of the CDR3 is 16 residues. Trimming took off 1 base at V and 2 bases at J, with 12 bases between the two ends. The CDR3 loop reads CASSLGTAYGNQPQHF. The CDR3 nucleotides read TGTGCCAGCAGCTTAGGGACAGCCTATGGCAATCAGCCCCAGCATTTT. Combining the CDR3 with reference TRBV11-2 and TRBJ1-5 gives the whole variable domain EAGVAQSPRYKIIEKRQSVAFWCNPISGHATLYWYQQILGQGPKLLIQFQNNGVVDDSQLPKDRFSAERLKGVDSTLKIQPAKLEDSAVYLCASSLGTAYGNQPQHFGDGTRLSIL.

The rearrangement uses TRBV12-3 or TRBV12-4 and TRBJ1-1; a weak D match, TRBD1 (6 bases). V lost 7 bases and J lost 6, with 12 bases in between. The CDR3 sequence is 12 residues long. In DNA, the CDR3 is TGTGCCAGCACCATAGGGGGGGCTGAAGCTTTCTTT. Protein: CASTIGGAEAFF.